The T cell receptor beta chain under discussion was sequenced for a study of glioma-infiltrating T cells. This CDR3 comprises 15 residues. The junction had 11 bases not matched to a gene; V was cut back by 5 bases and J by 6 bases. Looked up from germline, CDR1 is SGHTA and CDR2 is FQGNSA. Amplification of TCR alpha and beta CDR3 regions from RNA used iRepertoire nested multiplex PCR. One entry per CDR3 protein, called by TCRdb with MiXCR from the multiplex PCR reads. The data show 90,000 or so distinct CDR3 sequences, approximately 40% seen once. Comments on this clonotype: Being one base from a much bigger clone, this may be a read error.

Material for sequencing was glioma tissue, nonneoplastic brain tissue, or PBMCs (not recorded which). The clonotype comes from a human donor with low-grade glioma or glioblastoma, undergoing nonglioma brain surgery, or in good health (not recorded which). The chain links TRBV7-2 to TRBJ2-7; 9 positions match TRBD1. CDR3 protein: CASSDARDRACEQYF. CDR3 coding DNA: TGTGCCAGCAGCGACGCGCGGGACAGGGCTTGCGAGCAGTACTTC.